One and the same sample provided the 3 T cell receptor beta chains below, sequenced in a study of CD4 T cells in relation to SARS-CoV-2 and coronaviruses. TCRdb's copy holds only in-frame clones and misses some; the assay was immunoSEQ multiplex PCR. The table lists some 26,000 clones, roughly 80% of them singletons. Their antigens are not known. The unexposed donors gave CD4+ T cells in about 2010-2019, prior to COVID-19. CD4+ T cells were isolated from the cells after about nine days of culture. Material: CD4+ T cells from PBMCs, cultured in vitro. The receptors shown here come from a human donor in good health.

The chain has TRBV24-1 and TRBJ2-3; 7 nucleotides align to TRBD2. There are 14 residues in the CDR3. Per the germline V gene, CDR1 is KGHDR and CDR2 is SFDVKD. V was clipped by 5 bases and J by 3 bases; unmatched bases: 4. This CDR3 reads CATSAGGSTDTQYF. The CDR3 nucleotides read TGTGCCACCAGTGCGGGCGGGAGTACAGATACGCAGTATTTT.

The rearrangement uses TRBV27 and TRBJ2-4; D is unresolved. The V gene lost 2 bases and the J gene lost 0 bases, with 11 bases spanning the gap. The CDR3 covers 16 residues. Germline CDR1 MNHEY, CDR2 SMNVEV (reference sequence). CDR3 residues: CASSLMSTLAKNIQYF. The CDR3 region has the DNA TGTGCCAGCAGTTTAATGTCTACACTAGCCAAAAACATTCAGTACTTC.

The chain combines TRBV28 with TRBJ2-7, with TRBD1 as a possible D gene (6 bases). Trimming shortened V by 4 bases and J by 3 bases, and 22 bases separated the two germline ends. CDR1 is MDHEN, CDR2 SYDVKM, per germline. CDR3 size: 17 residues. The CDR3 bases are TGTGCCAGCAGTTCGTCTCACCGGGACAAAAATTACTACGAGCAGTACTTC. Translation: CASSSSHRDKNYYEQYF.